The clone carrying this TCR beta chain was detected ten times or more. This sample is part of a study of regulatory T cells in long-lasting Graves disease. Indicated time point: newly diagnosed GD, antithyroid drugs for less than 3 months. Preparation of the TCR library used RNA extracted from PBMCs. Each patient gave 8.5 to 10 milliliters of EDTA-anticoagulated peripheral blood. Researchers made TCR beta libraries by using iRepertoire HTBI primers and running Arm-PCR on CDR3 regions. In TCRdb, the multiplex PCR reads were re-called with MiXCR into one record per CDR3 protein. In the table there are around 500,000 distinct CDR3 sequences, approximately 16% of which are singletons. Trimming left V 7 bases short and J 6 bases short, with 17 bases between. The CDR3 length is 14 residues. Looked up from germline, CDR1 is SGHRS and CDR2 is YFSETQ. This sample was shared with a second study, whose subject was T cells in Graves' hyperthyroidism and ophthalmopathy. That paper adds: Initially, a first-round RT-PCR of the TCR CDR3 employed the HTBI primer set.

The source of this sequence is a woman aged 35-60 years with Graves disease. The V and J genes are TRBV5-1 and TRBJ2-1; a weak D match, TRBD1 (6 bases). The source material was peripheral blood mononuclear cells (PBMCs), sampled at new diagnosis, from a patient treated with antithyroid drugs. The CDR3 protein is CASGTPGQSNEQFF. The CDR3 DNA reads TGCGCCAGCGGGACCCCGGGACAAAGCAATGAGCAGTTCTTC. The full variable domain, its missing parts supplied by reference TRBV5-1 and TRBJ2-1, is KAGVTQTPRYLIKTRGQQVTLSCSPISGHRSVSWYQQTPGQGLQFLFEYFSETQRNKGNFPGRFSGRQFSNSRSEMNVSTLELGDSALYLCASGTPGQSNEQFFGPGTRLTVL.